The next 27 T cell receptor beta chains were all read from a single sample in a study of spatial heterogeneity in lung cancer. From the 5' RACE reads, TCRdb called clonotypes with MiXCR, one entry per CDR3 protein. The data contain around 500 distinct CDR3 sequences, 16% of them singletons. The time point denotes: sample taken at primary tumor resection. Sequencing used normal lung tissue next to the tumor, obtained at surgery. The origin of the receptors is a male donor with early-stage non-small cell lung cancer.

By sample fraction, this clonotype is large. For a library built for alpha chains, this beta chain is a stray read; little rests on its size. V is TRBV28 and J is TRBJ1-1; D unresolved. With 3 bases removed from V and 2 bases from J, the gap between germline ends came to 10 bases. The germline V gene has CDR1 MDHEN and CDR2 SYDVKM. The CDR3 is 14 amino acids. The chain's CDR3 is CASSLTGPNTEAFF. The CDR3 region has the DNA TGTGCCAGCAGTTTGACGGGTCCAAACACTGAAGCTTTCTTT. Using reference TRBV28 and TRBJ1-1 for the parts outside the CDR3, the full variable domain is DVKVTQSSRYLVKRTGEKVFLECVQDMDHENMFWYRQDPGLGLRLIYFSYDVKMKEKGDIPEGYSVSREKKERFSLILESASTNQTSMYLCASSLTGPNTEAFFGQGTRLTVV.

This clonotype has a handful of counts. This beta chain is a stray read from a library made for alpha chains; its abundance is not meaningful. The chain has TRBV28 and TRBJ2-2; D remains unclear. The germline gives CDR1 MDHEN, CDR2 SYDVKM. V lost 7 bases, J lost 3 bases, and 12 bases lay in between. This CDR3 region has 14 residues. CDR3 loop: CASTESGYTGELFF. The CDR3, as DNA: TGTGCCAGCACCGAATCGGGTTACACCGGGGAGCTGTTTTTT.

Within the sample, this clonotype is large. For a library built for alpha chains, this beta chain is a stray read; little rests on its size. V and J are TRBV7-9 and TRBJ2-7; 9 nucleotides align to TRBD1. The CDR3 loop spans 15 amino acids. The trim removed 4 bases at V and 5 bases at J, leaving 9 bases unmatched. Germline CDR1 is SEHNR and CDR2 is FQNEAQ (reference sequence). Written as DNA, the CDR3 is TGTGCCAGCAGCTCAATGGACGGGACAGGGAACGAGCAGTACTTC. This gives the protein CASSSMDGTGNEQYF.

To note about this clonotype: Little can be read into the size of this beta chain, an off-target read in a library designed for alpha chains. V and J are TRBV6-6 and TRBJ2-7; D is possibly TRBD1 or TRBD2 (5 bases each). Trimming pared 7 bases from V and 0 bases from J, leaving 16 bases between. CDR1 and CDR2 (germline): MNHNY, SVGAGI (reference sequence). This CDR3 contains 15 residues. The CDR3 coding sequence is TGTGCCAGCATTCGGACGGGACGCAGCTCCTACGAGCAGTACTTC. It encodes CASIRTGRSSYEQYF.

By sample share, this clonotype is large. A library made for alpha chains picked up this beta chain off target, so its size means little. CDR3 sequence: CASSSGSGRAYEQYF. The CDR3 nucleotides read TGTGCCAGCAGCTCCGGAAGCGGGAGGGCCTACGAGCAGTACTTC. The V call is TRBV7-3, the J call TRBJ2-7; TRBD2 agrees at 10 bases. Germline V gene lookup returns CDR1 SGHTA and CDR2 FQGTGA. V was clipped by 4 bases and J by 2 bases; unmatched bases: 5. The CDR3 has 15 amino acids.

To note about this clonotype: Since a much larger clone is just one base distant, this may be a read error. The library was built for alpha chains, so this beta chain is an off-target read and its size means little. This chain uses TRBV29-1 with TRBJ2-1; no firm D call. CDR1 and CDR2 (germline): SQVTM, ANQGSEA. V lost 3 bases, J lost 5 bases, and 8 bases lay in between. CDR3 length: 12 amino acids. The CDR3 sequence is CSVDDGNNEQFF. The CDR3 DNA reads as TGCAGCGTTGATGATGGGAACAATGAGCAGTTCTTC.

This clonotype appeared a single time. The junction differs from germline at one of its ends, possibly a read error. This beta chain is a stray sequence in a library constructed for alpha chains; its clone size is not meaningful. The rearrangement links TRBV7-7 to TRBJ2-5; possibly TRBD2 for D (7 bases). Germline CDR1 is SSHAT and CDR2 is FNYEAQ (reference sequence). The CDR3 is 14 residues long. The CDR3 loop is CASSQGGGMETQYF. As DNA, the CDR3 is TGTGCTAGCAGCCAAGGCGGGGGCATGGAGACCCAGTACTTC.

By sample share, this clonotype is large. Because the library targeted alpha chains, this beta chain is an off-target read whose size means little. This sequence joins TRBV28 and TRBJ2-7; possible D gene TRBD1, 5 bases. The CDR3 consists of 14 residues. Germline assignment: CDR1 MDHEN and CDR2 SYDVKM. Trimming removed 1 base at V and 0 bases at J, with 7 bases between. The CDR3 nucleotides are TGTGCCAGCAGTTTATCTGGGGCCTCCTACGAGCAGTACTTC. It codes for CASSLSGASYEQYF.

On this clonotype: The library was built for alpha chains, so this beta chain is an off-target read and its size means little. This chain joins TRBV7-9 and TRBJ2-5, with TRBD1 matching over 9 bases. After removal of 5 bases from V and 2 bases from J, the junction contained 6 bases not matched to a gene. The CDR3 extends over 15 amino acids. Germline V gives CDR1 SEHNR, CDR2 FQNEAQ (reference sequence). CDR3 sequence (DNA): TGTGCCAGCAGCCTGCTGGGACAGGGTCAAGAGACCCAGTACTTC. It is translated as CASSLLGQGQETQYF.

This clonotype is large (0.1 to 1%). The library was prepared for alpha chains; this beta chain is a stray read, so its frequency means little. J is TRBJ1-5 and V is TRBV6-2 or TRBV6-3, with 9 bases matching TRBD1. The CDR3 spans 15 residues. Germline V lookup: CDR1 MNHEY, CDR2 SVGEGT. Trimming took 6 bases from V and 2 from J; bases not matched to a gene: 5. In DNA form, the CDR3 reads TGTGCCAGCAGGAGGACAGGGGTCGGCAATCAGCCCCAGCATTTT. Its translation: CASRRTGVGNQPQHF.

As regards this clonotype: Since the library was made to target alpha chains, this beta chain is a stray read and its abundance is not meaningful. The chain recombines TRBV28 with TRBJ2-5; 8 bases line up with TRBD1. Trimming cost V 11 bases and J 4 bases; bases outside gene matches: 15. The CDR3 covers 15 residues. CDR1 and CDR2 (germline): MDHEN, SYDVKM. CDR3 sequence (DNA): TGTGCCCTAAAGCAGGGGGCCTATTTGGGAGAGACCCAGTACTTC. It encodes CALKQGAYLGETQYF.

This clonotype is deemed large (0.1 to 1%). This beta chain turned up in a library designed for alpha chains; as an off-target read, its abundance says little. The rearrangement links TRBV7-9 to TRBJ2-3; possible D gene TRBD1, 5 bases. This CDR3 is built from 14 residues. Trimming cost V 5 bases and J 0 bases, with 9 bases left between them. Germline values: CDR1 SEHNR, CDR2 FQNEAQ (reference sequence). CDR3 loop: CASSPTASTDTQYF. The CDR3 DNA reads as TGTGCCAGCAGCCCGACAGCGAGCACAGATACGCAGTATTTT.

As to this clonotype: This beta chain slipped into a library made for alpha chains as a stray read, so its size is not meaningful. This sequence joins TRBV30 and TRBJ2-2; D ambiguous. Germline V gene data show CDR1 as GTSNPN and CDR2 as SVGIG (reference sequence). V was pared by 7 bases and J by 3 bases, with 9 bases between. This CDR3 contains 12 residues. Here the CDR3 DNA reads TGTGCCTCCGGTTGGGACACCGGGGAGCTGTTTTTT. Its translation: CASGWDTGELFF.

This clonotype qualifies as large. Since it is a stray read in a library aimed at alpha chains, this beta chain has a size that is not meaningful. The rearrangement links TRBV7-2 to TRBJ2-7, with a weak D call TRBD1 (6 bases). The V gene lost 5 bases and the J gene lost 7 bases, with 15 bases spanning the gap. Germline-derived CDR1 and CDR2 are SGHTA and FQGNSA. This CDR3 comprises 13 residues. The CDR3 nucleotides are TGTGCCAGCAGCCCGGGACATACCCTGGAGCAGTACTTC. Amino acid sequence: CASSPGHTLEQYF.

This clonotype was counted between two and nine times. Within a library made for alpha chains, this beta chain is off target, and its count is uninformative. The genes are TRBV5-4 and TRBJ2-1; a weak D match, TRBD1 (5 bases). This CDR3 contains 14 residues. V lost 0 bases and J 8 bases, leaving 12 bases between the germline ends. The germline V gene has CDR1 SGHNT and CDR2 YYREEE (reference sequence). CDR3 loop: CASSLAGIRDEQFF. The CDR3 DNA is TGTGCCAGCAGCTTGGCAGGGATCAGGGATGAGCAGTTCTTC.

This clonotype was observed a handful of times. A library made for alpha chains picked up this beta chain off target, so its size means little. The chain has TRBV12-3 or TRBV12-4 and TRBJ2-5, with 8 bases lining up with TRBD2. The trim removed 10 bases at V and 2 bases at J, leaving 21 bases unmatched. The CDR3 is 18 residues long. The CDR3 nucleotides read TGTGCCACCACTCAGGGTTGGGGAGCGGGGGCTACTCAAGAGACCCAGTACTTC. It yields the protein CATTQGWGAGATQETQYF.

Concerning this clonotype itself: This beta chain is a stray sequence in a library constructed for alpha chains; its clone size is not meaningful. This chain joins TRBV6-5 and TRBJ2-7, with 15 bases that match TRBD2. Trimming took 6 bases from V and 4 from J; bases not matched to a gene: 10. CDR1 and CDR2 (germline): MNHEY, SVGAGI. The CDR3 has 17 residues. The CDR3 nucleotides are TGTGCCAGCAGCCGGACTAGCGGGGGGGCCTTAGGGTACGAGCAGTACTTC. It specifies CASSRTSGGALGYEQYF.

Remarks on this clonotype: This may be a read error, as it is one base from a much larger clone. Little can be read into the size of this beta chain, an off-target read in a library designed for alpha chains. The chain recombines TRBV12-3 or TRBV12-4 with TRBJ2-1, with 13 bases matching TRBD2. There are 15 residues in the CDR3. The CDR3 DNA is TGTGCCGGCAGTTTCCGACTAGCGGGGGGTAATGAGCAGTTCTTC. Residues: CAGSFRLAGGNEQFF.

About this clonotype itself: As an off-target read in a library built for alpha chains, this beta chain has a frequency of little significance. The rearrangement joins TRBV7-2 to TRBJ2-3; tentative D call: TRBD2 (5 bases). Germline V gene sequence: CDR1 SGHTA, CDR2 FQGNSA. The CDR3 totals 15 residues. The V end lost 5 bases, the J end lost 1 base, and 13 bases lay between the germline ends. In DNA form, the CDR3 reads TGTGCCAGCAGCCTAGACTATTGGGGCACAGATACGCAGTATTTT. Residues: CASSLDYWGTDTQYF.

This clonotype qualifies as hyperexpanded. The library was prepared for alpha chains; this beta chain is a stray read, so its frequency means little. V is TRBV19 and J is TRBJ2-6; D not certain. V was cut by 6 bases and J by 2 bases, with 2 bases left in between. Germline CDR1 is LNHDA and CDR2 is SQIVND (reference sequence). There are 12 residues in the CDR3. This CDR3 is CASSPGANVLTF. For the CDR3, the DNA is TGTGCCAGTAGCCCTGGGGCCAACGTCCTGACTTTC.

Relative to its sample, this clonotype is large. In a library made to pick up alpha chains, this beta chain is a stray read with a size that means little. The chain joins TRBV7-9 to TRBJ2-1; 12 positions match TRBD2. CDR1 and CDR2 from the germline V gene are SEHNR and FQNEAQ (reference sequence). This CDR3 has 15 amino acids. V lost 4 bases to trimming and J lost 5 bases; unmatched junction nucleotides: 3. This chain's CDR3 is CASSSLAGGNNEQFF. The CDR3 DNA reads as TGTGCCAGCAGCTCTCTAGCGGGGGGGAACAATGAGCAGTTCTTC.

This clonotype is labeled large. The library was designed around alpha chains, so this beta chain is a stray read whose abundance carries little weight. The V call is TRBV10-3, the J call TRBJ2-7, with TRBD1 matching over 8 bases. Germline V gene data show CDR1 as ENHRY and CDR2 as SYGVKD. Losses at the gene ends were 6 bases for V and 6 bases for J; bases not matched to a gene: 4. The CDR3 spans 12 residues. The CDR3 is CAISATGVEQYF. CDR3 sequence (DNA): TGTGCCATCAGCGCGACAGGGGTCGAGCAGTACTTC.

On this clonotype: Within a library made for alpha chains, this beta chain is off target, and its count is uninformative. The chain couples TRBV28 to TRBJ2-5; 8 nucleotides align to TRBD2. Germline V gene sequence: CDR1 MDHEN, CDR2 SYDVKM. The CDR3 totals 17 residues. With V trimmed by 2 bases and J by 0 bases, 8 bases remained unmatched. The CDR3, as DNA: TGTGCCAGCAGTTTAGCGGGAGGCCCCTTGTACCAAGAGACCCAGTACTTC. Protein product: CASSLAGGPLYQETQYF.

Turning to this clonotype: Within a library made for alpha chains, this beta chain is off target, and its count is uninformative. The chain links TRBV15 to TRBJ2-3, with 7 bases matching TRBD2. The CDR3 spans 13 residues. The V and J ends lost 5 bases and 4 bases, in that order; junction bases with no gene match: 3. The germline V gene has CDR1 LNHNV and CDR2 YYDKDF (reference sequence). CDR3 in amino acids: CATSQSGADTQYF. Here the CDR3 DNA reads TGTGCCACCAGCCAGAGCGGGGCAGATACGCAGTATTTT.

About this clonotype itself: This beta chain is a stray sequence in a library constructed for alpha chains; its clone size is not meaningful. This rearrangement joins TRBV11-3 to TRBJ2-5; D unresolved. Germline CDR1 is SGHNT and CDR2 is YENEEA. Deletions cut 2 bases from V and 3 bases from J, with 7 bases between. The CDR3 is made up of 13 amino acids. The CDR3 reads CASSLSGEETQYF. The DNA of the CDR3 is TGTGCCAGCAGCTTATCAGGAGAAGAGACCCAGTACTTC.

This clonotype was detected only a few times. This beta chain slipped into a library made for alpha chains as a stray read, so its size is not meaningful. The chain carries TRBV30 and TRBJ2-6, with TRBD1 as a possible D gene (5 bases). CDR3 size: 15 residues. CDR1 and CDR2 (germline): GTSNPN, SVGIG (reference sequence). V shed 4 bases and J shed 4 bases, with 14 bases lying between them. CDR3 sequence reads: CAWTRGADGANVLTF. The CDR3 nucleotides are TGTGCCTGGACGCGTGGGGCGGACGGGGCCAACGTCCTGACTTTC.

This clonotype is judged large. Because the library targeted alpha chains, this beta chain is an off-target read whose size means little. CDR3 bases: TGTGCCAGCAGTGCCCTACTGGAGCAGTACTTC. The encoded protein is CASSALLEQYF. The gene calls are TRBV2 and TRBJ2-7, with D unresolved. Trimming shortened V by 4 bases and J by 7 bases, and 8 bases separated the two germline ends. The V gene's germline CDR1 is SNHLY and CDR2 FYNNEI. The CDR3 is 11 residues long.